These T cell receptor beta chains were read from a single sample in a study of blood T cell repertoires in COVID-19. Sequencing used immunoSEQ multiplex PCR; TCRdb keeps in-frame clones, though not all of them. The table has approximately 310,000 clones, roughly 85% seen once. The sequencing input was PBMCs or T cells enriched from blood (not recorded which). Source of these receptors: a young woman who had been exposed to COVID-19. CDR3s include the opening cysteine and the closing phenylalanine or tryptophan. A D gene is named only where the DNA matches it firmly. Some rows have no size entry. The others give once, few or many, or a class for an expanded clone.

V: TRBV28
D: -
size: -
J: TRBJ2-7
DNA: TGTGCCAGCAGTTTATCCCAGGGGACCGCCTACGAGCAGTACTTC
CDR3: CASSLSQGTAYEQYF

V: TRBV4-2
D: -
size: -
J: TRBJ2-7
DNA: TGTGCCAGCAGCCAAGGAGACGGGAAGTTTTGGGAGCAGTACTTC
CDR3: CASSQGDGKFWEQYF

V: TRBV30
D: TRBD2
size: -
J: TRBJ2-7
DNA: TGTGCCTGGAGTCACTGGACTAGCGGATTCTACGAGCAGTACTTC
CDR3: CAWSHWTSGFYEQYF

V: TRBV9
D: -
size: once
J: TRBJ1-1
DNA: TGTGCCAGCAGCGTTAGTCAGGGGAACACTGAAGCTTTCTTT
CDR3: CASSVSQGNTEAFF

V: TRBV9
D: -
size: -
J: TRBJ2-2
DNA: TGTGCCAGCAGCGTAGTCGGAGGGATGTCGACGAACACCGGGGAGCTGTTTTTT
CDR3: CASSVVGGMSTNTGELFF

V: TRBV19
D: -
size: -
J: TRBJ2-1
DNA: TGTGCCAGTAGCACAGACAGGTCGTTCTACAATGAGCAGTTCTTC
CDR3: CASSTDRSFYNEQFF

V: TRBV15
D: -
size: -
J: TRBJ2-7
DNA: TGTGCCACCTTAGCGAGGACCTACGAGCAGTACTTC
CDR3: CATLARTYEQYF

V: TRBV15
D: TRBD1
size: -
J: TRBJ1-2
DNA: TGTGCCACCAGCAGAGATCTTCTCGAAATGCGGGACAGAGGATATGGCTACACCTTC
CDR3: CATSRDLLEMRDRGYGYTF

V: TRBV28
D: TRBD2
size: -
J: TRBJ2-1
DNA: TGTGCCAGCACCCCTCCGGGACTAGCGGGAGGGCAGTTCTTC
CDR3: CASTPPGLAGGQFF

V: TRBV5-6
D: TRBD1
size: -
J: TRBJ1-2
DNA: TGTGCCAGCAGCCGGGACAGGGAAAACTATGGCTACACCTTC
CDR3: CASSRDRENYGYTF

V: TRBV5-1
D: -
size: -
J: TRBJ2-3
DNA: TGCGCCAGCAGCCTACAACAGGGTCCTGCGGATACGCAGTATTTT
CDR3: CASSLQQGPADTQYF

V: TRBV7-3
D: -
size: -
J: TRBJ2-1
DNA: TGTGCCAGCAGCTTAACGGAGGCTAATGAGCAGTTCTTC
CDR3: CASSLTEANEQFF

V: TRBV24-1
D: TRBD2
size: -
J: TRBJ2-1
DNA: TGTGCCACCAGTGATCCCCTAGCGGGGGGGCTCTATGAGCAGTTCTTC
CDR3: CATSDPLAGGLYEQFF

V: TRBV7-2
D: TRBD1
size: -
J: TRBJ1-5
DNA: TGTGCCAGCAGCCGGGACAGGGCTAGCAATCAGCCCCAGCATTTT
CDR3: CASSRDRASNQPQHF

V: TRBV7-9
D: TRBD2
size: -
J: TRBJ2-3
DNA: TGTGCCAGCAGCGTCCCCCCGGGCGGGGGGGACAAAAGCACAGATACGCAGTATTTT
CDR3: CASSVPPGGGDKSTDTQYF

V: TRBV7-2
D: -
size: -
J: TRBJ2-3
DNA: TGTGCCAGCAGCTCCCTTTTCTTGTCCACAGATACGCAGTATTTT
CDR3: CASSSLFLSTDTQYF

V: TRBV7-8
D: TRBD1
size: -
J: TRBJ1-6
DNA: TGTGCCAGCAGCCTGGACAGGGCACGCATCTCACCCCTCCACTTT
CDR3: CASSLDRARISPLHF